The 21 T cell receptor beta chains below all came from one sample that was sequenced in a study of beta chain features in type 1 diabetes. Study-wide points: Moderate but significant shortening of TCRB CDR3s was recorded in all four CD4+ subsets from Type 1 diabetes patients.

Their specific antigens are unknown. Reverse transcription of all isolated RNA meant that expressed TCRB transcripts were sequenced. The data were produced by immunoSEQ multiplex PCR, yet TCRdb's version contains in-frame clones alone and is incomplete. The sample consists of about 160,000 clones, 10% of them appearing once. What was sequenced was central memory CD4+ T cells from blood. These receptor sequences come from a young man with type 1 diabetes.

This clone was observed a few times. This chain links TRBV15 with TRBJ1-2, with D unclear. V was trimmed by 5 bases and J by 4 bases, leaving 14 bases between them. Germline lookup yields CDR1 LNHNV and CDR2 YYDKDF (reference sequence). The CDR3 is made up of 14 amino acids. CDR3 bases: TGTGCCACCAGCGCTGGACGGGAGCTCTATGGCTACACCTTC. The encoded protein is CATSAGRELYGYTF.

CDR3 nucleotides: TGCGCCAGCAGCCGGGACAGGGCCTACGAGCAGTACTTC. This encodes CASSRDRAYEQYF. V is TRBV4-3 and J is TRBJ2-7; 9 bases line up with TRBD1. The V and J ends lost 4 bases and 2 bases, in that order; junction bases with no gene match: 0. Germline V gene sequence: CDR1 LGHNA, CDR2 YSLEER. The CDR3 totals 13 residues.

A few counts support this clone. The rearrangement links TRBV28 to TRBJ2-7, with D possibly matching TRBD2 (5 bases). Germline CDR1 reads MDHEN; CDR2 reads SYDVKM. The CDR3 runs 12 residues. V lost 6 bases to trimming and J lost 10 bases, with 16 bases between them. CDR3 DNA sequence: TGTGCCAGCAGGGATCAAGCGGAAACCCAGTACTTC. Amino acids: CASRDQAETQYF.

This clone was seen more than once but under ten times. The J gene is TRBJ2-7, the V gene TRBV7-2; the D gene is possibly TRBD2 (6 bases). The length of the CDR3 is 15 residues. Trimming stripped 6 bases from V and 2 bases from J, with 17 bases between. The germline CDR1 and CDR2 sequences are SGHTA and FQGNSA. The CDR3 reads CASSGSGYPTYEQYF. In nucleotides, the CDR3 is TGTGCCAGCAGTGGGAGCGGGTATCCCACCTACGAGCAGTACTTC.

V gene TRBV6-6 combines with J gene TRBJ2-3; perhaps TRBD1 as D (6 bases). CDR1 MNHNY and CDR2 SVGAGI come from the germline V gene (reference sequence). The CDR3 spans 14 residues. The V end lost 6 bases, the J end lost 4 bases, and 14 bases lay between the germline ends. CDR3 coding DNA: TGTGCCAGCAGGCGCCTACAGGGAGCAGATACGCAGTATTTT. This encodes CASRRLQGADTQYF.

This clone was seen only a few times. The rearrangement links TRBV7-2 to TRBJ2-1; D unresolved. The CDR3 contains 13 residues. Trimming took 5 bases from V and 7 from J, leaving 12 bases between them. Germline V lookup: CDR1 SGHTA, CDR2 FQGNSA. The chain's CDR3 is CASSVRLGNEQFF. CDR3 in DNA: TGTGCCAGCAGCGTACGTCTCGGTAATGAGCAGTTCTTC.

The chain employs TRBV29-1 and TRBJ2-1; 11 positions match TRBD2. Unmatched junction bases numbered 8, after V lost 8 bases and J lost 8 bases. The CDR3 is made up of 13 amino acids. Germline assignment: CDR1 SQVTM and CDR2 ANQGSEA. CDR3 sequence (DNA): TGCAGCATAATAGCGGGAGGGCGCGATGAGCAGTTCTTC. It codes for CSIIAGGRDEQFF.

This clone occurred a few times. The chain couples TRBV5-1 to TRBJ1-5, with D maybe TRBD1 (6 bases). This CDR3 has 15 residues. The germline V gene encodes CDR1 SGHRS and CDR2 YFSETQ. Trimming took 0 bases from V and 9 from J, leaving 16 bases between them. CDR3: CASSLDGDNYRPQHF. The CDR3 DNA is TGCGCCAGCAGCTTGGATGGGGACAACTATCGGCCCCAGCATTTT.

This clone was observed a few times. The V gene is TRBV5-1, the J gene TRBJ2-5; TRBD2 aligns across 8 bases. CDR1 and CDR2 (germline): SGHRS, YFSETQ. The J segment lost 5 bases and the V segment lost 1 base, leaving 13 bases of the junction unmatched. This CDR3 region has 17 residues. In DNA, the CDR3 is TGCGCCAGCAGCTTGAGCTTGGTAGCGGGGATGGGGGAGACCCAGTACTTC. Its translation: CASSLSLVAGMGETQYF.

Only a few counts were recorded for this clone. This chain connects TRBV19 to TRBJ1-1, with D unclear. Trimming removed 3 bases at V and 3 bases at J, with 14 bases between. The CDR3 consists of 15 residues. CDR1 is LNHDA, CDR2 SQIVND, per germline (reference sequence). The DNA of the CDR3 is TGTGCCAGTAGTATTGCCGGATTCGGGGACACTGAAGCTTTCTTT. It yields the protein CASSIAGFGDTEAFF.

This rearrangement joins TRBV7-9 to TRBJ2-3; D is uncertain. Germline-derived CDR1 and CDR2 are SEHNR and FQNEAQ (reference sequence). This CDR3 region has 16 residues. V was cut by 6 bases and J by 2 bases, with 18 bases left in between. The CDR3 reads CASRPPNSENTDTQYF. The CDR3 DNA reads as TGTGCCAGCAGGCCTCCTAATTCGGAGAACACAGATACGCAGTATTTT.

The V and J genes are TRBV18 and TRBJ2-7, with D perhaps TRBD1 (5 bases). Trimming stripped 3 bases from V and 6 bases from J, with 9 bases between. The CDR3 extends over 12 amino acids. In germline, CDR1 is KGHSH, CDR2 LQKENI. The CDR3 spells CASSPQGFEQYF. The CDR3 region has the DNA TGTGCCAGCTCACCCCAGGGATTCGAGCAGTACTTC.

This clone has only a few counts. The V call is TRBV11-2, the J call TRBJ2-3, with D possibly TRBD2 on 5 matching bases. Trimming shortened V by 5 bases and J by 5 bases, and 14 bases separated the two germline ends. CDR1 SGHAT and CDR2 FQNNGV come from the germline V gene. The CDR3 has 14 residues. CDR3 bases: TGTGCCAGCAGCCCCACATACCGGGGAGATACGCAGTATTTT. Its protein is CASSPTYRGDTQYF. The entire variable domain, with the rest obtained from reference TRBV11-2 and TRBJ2-3, is as follows: EAGVAQSPRYKIIEKRQSVAFWCNPISGHATLYWYQQILGQGPKLLIQFQNNGVVDDSQLPKDRFSAERLKGVDSTLKIQPAKLEDSAVYLCASSPTYRGDTQYFGPGTRLTVL.

This clone was seen a handful of times. V usage is TRBV5-1 and J usage is TRBJ2-1, with D unresolved. The CDR3 runs to 14 residues. Germline V gives CDR1 SGHRS, CDR2 YFSETQ. V lost 0 bases and J lost 12, with 16 bases in between. CDR3 residues: CASSLGPPGFGQFF. CDR3 nucleotide sequence: TGCGCCAGCAGCTTGGGCCCCCCGGGTTTTGGGCAGTTCTTC.

The chain couples TRBV28 to TRBJ2-1; 9 bases fit TRBD2. V shed 6 bases and J 12 bases; nucleotides not matched to a gene: 9. Looked up from germline, CDR1 is MDHEN and CDR2 is SYDVKM. The CDR3 runs to 13 residues. The CDR3 bases are TGTGCCAGCAGCGCCGGGACTAGCTGGGTGCAGTTCTTC. Residues: CASSAGTSWVQFF.

This clone was counted only a few times. The rearrangement joins TRBV4-2 to TRBJ2-7; 7 bases fit TRBD2. Germline V gives CDR1 LGHNA, CDR2 YNFKEQ. The CDR3 extends over 17 amino acids. V lost 0 bases and J lost 1; bases outside the gene matches: 9. The CDR3 DNA sequence: TGTGCCAGCAGCCAAGATGGGGGGGGTTCGTCATCCTACGAGCAGTACTTC. Protein product: CASSQDGGGSSSYEQYF.

This clone was observed a few times. The chain carries TRBV6-1 and TRBJ2-5; weak D call: TRBD2 (6 bases). Trimming left V 2 bases short and J 4 bases short, with 14 bases between. Germline V gene data show CDR1 as MNHNS and CDR2 as SASEGT. The CDR3 contains 15 residues. The CDR3 spells CASSEPAGGGETQYF. The CDR3 DNA reads as TGTGCCAGCAGTGAACCAGCGGGCGGAGGAGAGACCCAGTACTTC.

This clone was seen a few times. The V and J genes are TRBV20-1 and TRBJ2-3, with D possibly matching TRBD1 (5 bases). With 6 bases removed from V and 4 bases from J, the gap between germline ends came to 8 bases. The CDR3 has 11 residues. Germline V lookup: CDR1 DFQATT, CDR2 SNEGSKA (reference sequence). The CDR3 sequence: CSALGADTQYF. CDR3 in DNA: TGCAGTGCCCTAGGGGCAGATACGCAGTATTTT.

This clone has more than one count but fewer than ten. The CDR3 DNA is TGTGCCAGCAGATGGGACAGATATAGCAATCAGCCCCAGCATTTT. The encoded protein is CASRWDRYSNQPQHF. The rearrangement links TRBV6-1 to TRBJ1-5; 7 positions agree with TRBD1. This CDR3 has 15 amino acids. The germline CDR1 and CDR2 sequences are MNHNS and SASEGT. V trimming: 6 bases; J trimming: 0 bases; junction bases outside the gene matches: 5.

CDR3 loop: CASSEDRVLAGNTIYF. The CDR3 DNA reads TGTGCCAGCAGTGAAGACCGCGTGTTAGCTGGAAACACCATATATTTT. This chain connects TRBV2 to TRBJ1-3, with D uncertain. CDR3 length: 16 residues. The V end was cut by 1 base, the J end by 2 bases, with 12 bases between. The germline V gene has CDR1 SNHLY and CDR2 FYNNEI.

This clone was detected only a few times. V usage is TRBV11-2 and J usage is TRBJ2-3; D perhaps matches TRBD2 (5 bases). The CDR3 sequence is 16 residues long. Germline V gene data show CDR1 as SGHAT and CDR2 as FQNNGV. V was clipped by 1 base and J by 0 bases, with 11 bases between them. The CDR3 DNA is TGTGCCAGCAGCTTAGGCGGGTCGGGGAGCACAGATACGCAGTATTTT. Translation gives CASSLGGSGSTDTQYF.